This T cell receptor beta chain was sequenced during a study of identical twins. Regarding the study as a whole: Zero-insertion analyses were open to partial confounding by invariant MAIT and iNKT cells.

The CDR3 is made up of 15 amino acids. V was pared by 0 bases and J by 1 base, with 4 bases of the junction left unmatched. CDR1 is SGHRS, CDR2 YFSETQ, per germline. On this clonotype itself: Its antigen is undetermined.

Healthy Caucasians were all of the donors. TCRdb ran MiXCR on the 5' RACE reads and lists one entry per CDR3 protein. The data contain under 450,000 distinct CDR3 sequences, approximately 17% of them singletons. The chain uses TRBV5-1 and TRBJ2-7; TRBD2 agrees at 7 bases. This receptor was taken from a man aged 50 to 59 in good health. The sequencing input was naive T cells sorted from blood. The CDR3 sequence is CASSLAASGSYEQYF. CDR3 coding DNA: TGCGCCAGCAGCTTGGCCGCTAGCGGTTCCTACGAGCAGTACTTC.